This T cell receptor (beta chain) appears in the sequencing data of a study of neurological immune-mediated disorders. There are many counts of this clonotype. Germline CDR1 reads MNHNY; CDR2 reads SVGAGI (reference sequence). The CDR3 sequence is 16 residues long. Trimming cost V 4 bases and J 4 bases; bases outside gene matches: 12. The cDNA was produced through 5'RACE with 10-nucleotide random UMIs. Every sequencing run produced over 180 million TCR-beta sequences, and the sequences from any one run covered 15-18 subjects. TCRdb itself ran the 5' RACE reads through MiXCR, one entry per CDR3 protein. The table lists approximately 31,000 distinct CDR3 sequences, 4% to 5.5% of them singletons.

Input material: PBMCs. The V call is TRBV6-6, the J call TRBJ2-7; 8 bases are a match to TRBD2. This receptor was identified in a man in his late teens or twenties in good health. CDR3 protein: CASSSKLAALSYEQYF. CDR3 bases: TGTGCCAGCAGTTCAAAACTAGCGGCGTTAAGTTACGAGCAGTACTTC.